Below, one T cell receptor beta chain is given with its context. V was pared by 4 bases and J by 6 bases, with 16 bases of the junction left unmatched. CDR1 SGHNT and CDR2 YYREEE come from the germline V gene (reference sequence). CDR3 length equals 20 residues. The sample originates from a study of blood T cell repertoires in COVID-19. Study overall: Spain, Italy and the United States supplied samples that represented acute and convalescent COVID-19. The cDNA or gDNA used as material had been derived from T cells, B-cell-depleted T cells, or PBMCs.

As originally analysed: Counts of nucleated cells, estimated from reference gene primer amplification, were obtained. Clones were sequenced by immunoSEQ multiplex PCR, and TCRdb holds only the in-frame ones, with some missing. V, J and clone size are those of that table, while D and trimming were read from the DNA. The table shows fewer than 250,000 clones, with 75% to 85% occurring only once. V usage is TRBV5-4 and J usage is TRBJ2-2; 15 bases are shared with TRBD2. This receptor was obtained from a woman aged 45-65 years with acute or convalescent COVID-19. The sequenced material came from peripheral blood. CDR3 region: CASSPPPGTSGGPGSGELFF. Here the CDR3 DNA reads TGTGCCAGCAGCCCGCCCCCCGGGACTAGCGGGGGGCCAGGCTCCGGGGAGCTGTTTTTT.